This T cell receptor (beta chain) was obtained from a study of blood T cells in healthy people across ages. A second PCR of roughly 7 to 11 cycles used a sample-barcoded 5' primer and a J-beta primer mix. Using its own MiXCR run on the 5' RACE reads, TCRdb lists one record per CDR3 protein. The data show over 1,500,000 distinct CDR3 sequences, about 50% seen once. Broader study findings: Roughly linear age-related decline in beta diversity appeared, significant by age roughly 40.

For this clonotype: Its antigen is as yet unknown.

V gave up 7 bases and J gave up 4 bases, with 11 bases separating them. From germline, CDR1 is SGHTA and CDR2 FQGNSA. The CDR3 extends over 12 amino acids. This TCR was recovered from a woman aged 40 to 49 in good health. Sequencing was performed on blood. V is TRBV7-2 and J is TRBJ2-7; D perhaps matches TRBD2 (6 bases). The chain's CDR3 is CASTKAGYEQYF. The CDR3 bases are TGTGCCAGCACCAAGGCGGGGTACGAGCAGTACTTC.